Below, 16 T cell receptor beta chains from the same sample are listed, as sequenced in a study of shared clonotypes between healthy human individuals. Libraries were prepared by immunoSEQ multiplex PCR; TCRdb keeps only in-frame clonotypes and omits some of them. Among about 1.5 million clones listed, 95% to 99% were seen once. Sequences were obtained from naive CD4+ T cells sorted from blood. Subset of the sample: CD45RA+ positively selected. Receptors were obtained from a young man in good health.

The chain couples TRBV15 to TRBJ2-1; 7 positions match TRBD1. The germline gives CDR1 LNHNV, CDR2 YYDKDF (reference sequence). The CDR3 sequence is 13 residues long. V lost 5 bases and J lost 9; bases outside the gene matches: 7. CDR3 region: CATSEGARSEQFF. The CDR3 region has the DNA TGTGCCACCAGCGAGGGGGCGCGATCTGAGCAGTTCTTC.

The chain joins TRBV5-4 to TRBJ2-1; possible D gene TRBD2, 7 bases. The CDR3 covers 13 residues. Trimming stripped 5 bases from V and 10 bases from J, with 16 bases between. CDR1 is SGHNT and CDR2 is YYREEE in the germline V gene (reference sequence). Written as DNA, the CDR3 is TGTGCCAGCAGTGGGGGCGGGAGAAAGGAGCAGTTCTTC. Protein product: CASSGGGRKEQFF. The whole variable domain, remainder taken from reference TRBV5-4 and TRBJ2-1, is ETGVTQSPTHLIKTRGQQVTLRCSSQSGHNTVSWYQQALGQGPQFIFQYYREEENGRGNFPPRFSGLQFPNYSSELNVNALELDDSALYLCASSGGGRKEQFFGPGTRLTVL.

Only one count was recorded for this clone. V usage is TRBV19 and J usage is TRBJ2-1; 10 bases match TRBD2. The trim removed 7 bases at V and 4 bases at J, leaving 4 bases unmatched. The germline V gene has CDR1 LNHDA and CDR2 SQIVND (reference sequence). The CDR3 loop spans 14 amino acids. The CDR3 coding sequence is TGTGCCAGTAAGGAGCGGGAGGGATACAATGAGCAGTTCTTC. Translating gives CASKEREGYNEQFF.

Note on this clone: This sample includes further DNA sequences coding for the same CDR3. The chain joins TRBV15 to TRBJ2-5; no reliable D call. CDR1 and CDR2 from the germline V gene are LNHNV and YYDKDF (reference sequence). This CDR3 has 13 amino acids. Trimming shortened V by 0 bases and J by 0 bases, and 2 bases separated the two germline ends. The CDR3 is CATSRDYQETQYF. The CDR3 bases are TGTGCCACCAGCAGAGACTACCAAGAGACCCAGTACTTC. The complete variable domain, with remaining parts taken from reference TRBV15 and TRBJ2-5, reads DAMVIQNPRYQVTQFGKPVTLSCSQTLNHNVMYWYQQKSSQAPKLLFHYYDKDFNNEADTPDNFQSRRPNTSFCFLDIRSPGLGDTAMYLCATSRDYQETQYFGPGTRLLVL.

The genes are TRBV6-1 and TRBJ2-1; D unresolved. V gave up 4 bases and J gave up 6 bases, with 13 bases separating them. This CDR3 spans 14 amino acids. In germline, CDR1 is MNHNS, CDR2 SASEGT. CDR3 nucleotide sequence: TGTGCCAGCAGTGGGAAGGTAATAGGCAATGAGCAGTTCTTC. Translation gives CASSGKVIGNEQFF.

The gene calls are TRBV28 and TRBJ2-7, with D tentatively TRBD1 or TRBD2 (6 bases each). Trimming left V 7 bases short and J 2 bases short, with 12 bases between. The germline V gene has CDR1 MDHEN and CDR2 SYDVKM. The CDR3 is made up of 13 amino acids. CDR3: CASTQGRPYEQYF. In nucleotides, the CDR3 is TGTGCCAGCACCCAGGGGAGGCCCTACGAGCAGTACTTC.

The chain has TRBV5-1 and TRBJ2-5, with TRBD2 identical over 7 bases. The V gene end was trimmed by 5 bases and the J gene end by 4 bases; junction bases not matched to a gene: 8. This CDR3 has 14 amino acids. Per germline, CDR1 SGHRS and CDR2 YFSETQ. The CDR3 nucleotides are TGCGCCAGCAGGCACCGGGGGGTTTTAGAGACCCAGTACTTC. Translating it yields CASRHRGVLETQYF.

J is TRBJ2-2 and V is TRBV14; TRBD1 agrees at 9 bases. The CDR3 spans 19 residues. Germline V gene lookup returns CDR1 SGHDN and CDR2 FVKESK. Unmatched junction bases numbered 20, after V lost 4 bases and J lost 8 bases. CDR3 nucleotides: TGTGCCAGCAGCCTCAGGACCTTCGGGACAGGGTATCCACCGGGGGAGCTGTTTTTT. It specifies CASSLRTFGTGYPPGELFF.

V and J are TRBV18 and TRBJ2-5, with TRBD1 identical over 11 bases. The CDR3 spans 13 residues. Per germline, CDR1 KGHSH and CDR2 LQKENI. Trimming cost V 6 bases and J 7 bases; bases outside gene matches: 4. CDR3: CASSRDRGGTQYF. The CDR3, as DNA: TGTGCCAGCTCCCGGGACAGGGGGGGGACCCAGTACTTC.

The chain links TRBV29-1 to TRBJ2-5; perhaps TRBD1 as D (5 bases). CDR3 length: 11 residues. From germline, CDR1 is SQVTM and CDR2 ANQGSEA. Trimming shortened V by 7 bases and J by 5 bases, and 11 bases separated the two germline ends. CDR3 residues: CSARVRETQYF. The CDR3 nucleotides are TGCAGCGCCAGGGTTAGGGAGACCCAGTACTTC.

CDR3 loop: CSARGRSEAFF. DNA for the CDR3: TGCAGTGCTAGAGGAAGGTCTGAAGCTTTCTTT. The chain employs TRBV20-1 and TRBJ1-1; D unclear. The CDR3 spans 11 residues. The V and J ends lost 1 base and 6 bases respectively, with 6 bases between them. CDR1 DFQATT and CDR2 SNEGSKA come from the germline V gene (reference sequence).

This clone has just one count. V usage is TRBV2 and J usage is TRBJ1-5; 7 bases fit TRBD1. The CDR3 extends over 16 amino acids. Germline V gives CDR1 SNHLY, CDR2 FYNNEI. After removal of 1 base from V and 6 bases from J, the junction contained 9 bases not matched to a gene. The CDR3 DNA reads TGTGCCAGCAGTGAAGGATGGAAAGGGGGCCCTCAGCCCCAGCATTTT. This gives the protein CASSEGWKGGPQPQHF.

This sequence joins TRBV2 and TRBJ1-2, with 7 bases that match TRBD1. CDR1 SNHLY and CDR2 FYNNEI come from the germline V gene. The ends lost 4 bases at V and 6 bases at J; junction bases unmatched: 8. The CDR3 sequence is 14 residues long. CDR3 sequence: CASSGPGQSHGYTF. CDR3 nucleotide sequence: TGTGCCAGCAGTGGCCCGGGACAGTCTCATGGCTACACCTTC.

The chain combines TRBV27 with TRBJ2-3; D is perhaps TRBD2 (6 bases). Trimming removed 7 bases from V and 5 bases from J, with 25 bases in between. The CDR3 is 17 residues long. CDR1 is MNHEY, CDR2 SMNVEV, per germline (reference sequence). DNA of the CDR3: TGTGCCAGCATCCTCGATGGCAGGGTAGCGGTGATAGATACGCAGTATTTT. Its protein product is CASILDGRVAVIDTQYF.

The chain couples TRBV5-6 to TRBJ1-2, with a tentative D call TRBD1 (5 bases). Germline CDR1 SGHDT, CDR2 YYEEEE. With 2 bases removed from V and 2 bases from J, the gap between germline ends came to 16 bases. This CDR3 spans 16 amino acids. The DNA of the CDR3 is TGTGCCAGCAGCTTCGGTAATGCGGGGACCAACTATGGCTACACCTTC. Encoded protein: CASSFGNAGTNYGYTF.

The chain links TRBV7-3 to TRBJ2-2; tentatively, D is TRBD1 or TRBD2 (5 bases each). In germline, CDR1 is SGHTA, CDR2 FQGTGA. The CDR3 sequence is 15 residues long. The V gene lost 5 bases and the J gene lost 5 bases, with 15 bases spanning the gap. DNA for the CDR3: TGTGCCAGCAGCCAGGGACGACCTTATACCGGGGAGCTGTTTTTT. Its translation is CASSQGRPYTGELFF. The full variable domain, its missing parts supplied by reference TRBV7-3 and TRBJ2-2, is GAGVSQTPSNKVTEKGKYVELRCDPISGHTALYWYRQSLGQGPEFLIYFQGTGAADDSGLPNDRFFAVRPEGSVSTLKIQRTERGDSAVYLCASSQGRPYTGELFFGEGSRLTVL.